The present T cell receptor (beta chain) was sequenced within a study of cytomegalovirus exposure and HLA in healthy donors. As for the donors, each was a healthy bone marrow donor. At the time of sampling, donors were nominally healthy, though unrecorded immune exposures were likely. PCR amplification relied on 60 Vbeta primers (plus 13 Jbeta primers). TCRdb's table, derived via immunoSEQ multiplex PCR, lists solely in-frame clones and lacks some. The sample yields about 90,000 clones, under 85% seen once. Study-wide points: Cytomegalovirus association was listed for about 160 TCR beta chains. When analyzed later, the rates of TCR association showed variation by HLA locus, with DRB1 the most and HLA-C the fewest.

This CDR3 is built from 14 residues. Per germline, CDR1 SEHNR and CDR2 FQNEAQ (reference sequence). The ends lost 1 base at V and 3 bases at J; junction bases unmatched: 0. About this clone: What it binds is unknown.

The TCR sequence derives from a man aged 25-40 years in good health and CMV-seronegative. Sequences were obtained from PBMCs. The chain joins TRBV7-9 to TRBJ1-1; TRBD1 agrees at 9 bases. This CDR3 reads CASSLGTGDTEAFF. The CDR3 DNA sequence: TGTGCCAGCAGCTTAGGGACAGGGGACACTGAAGCTTTCTTT.